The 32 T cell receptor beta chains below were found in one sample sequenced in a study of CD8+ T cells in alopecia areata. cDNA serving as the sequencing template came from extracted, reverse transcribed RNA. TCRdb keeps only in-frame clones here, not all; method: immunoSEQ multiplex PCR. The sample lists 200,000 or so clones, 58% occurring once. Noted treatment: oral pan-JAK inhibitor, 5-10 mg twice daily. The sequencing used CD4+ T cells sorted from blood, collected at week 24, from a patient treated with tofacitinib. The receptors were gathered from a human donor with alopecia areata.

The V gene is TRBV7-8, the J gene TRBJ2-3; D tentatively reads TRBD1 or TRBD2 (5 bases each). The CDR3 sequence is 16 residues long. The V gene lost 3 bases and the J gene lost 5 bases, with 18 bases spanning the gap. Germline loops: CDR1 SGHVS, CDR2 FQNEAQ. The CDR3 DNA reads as TGTGCCAGCAGCTTCCTTGGGGGAAGGGAAATAGATACGCAGTATTTT. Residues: CASSFLGGREIDTQYF.

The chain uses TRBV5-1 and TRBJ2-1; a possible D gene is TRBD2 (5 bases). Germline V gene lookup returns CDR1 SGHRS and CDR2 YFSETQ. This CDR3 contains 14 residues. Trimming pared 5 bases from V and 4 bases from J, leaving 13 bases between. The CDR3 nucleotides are TGCGCCAGCAGACTGGAGGCCGATTACAATGAGCAGTTCTTC. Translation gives CASRLEADYNEQFF.

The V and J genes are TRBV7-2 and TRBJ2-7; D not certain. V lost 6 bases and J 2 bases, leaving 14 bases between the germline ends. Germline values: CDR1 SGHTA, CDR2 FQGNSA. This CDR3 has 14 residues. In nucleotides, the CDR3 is TGTGCCAGCAGTAAGGGCCTCACTACCTACGAGCAGTACTTC. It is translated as CASSKGLTTYEQYF.

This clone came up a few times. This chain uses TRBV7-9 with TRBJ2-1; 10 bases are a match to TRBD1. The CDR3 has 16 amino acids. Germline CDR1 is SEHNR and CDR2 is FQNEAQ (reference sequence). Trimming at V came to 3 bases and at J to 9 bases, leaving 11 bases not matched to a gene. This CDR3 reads CASSLIWETGGGEQFF. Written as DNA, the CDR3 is TGTGCCAGCAGCTTGATTTGGGAGACAGGGGGCGGTGAGCAGTTCTTC.

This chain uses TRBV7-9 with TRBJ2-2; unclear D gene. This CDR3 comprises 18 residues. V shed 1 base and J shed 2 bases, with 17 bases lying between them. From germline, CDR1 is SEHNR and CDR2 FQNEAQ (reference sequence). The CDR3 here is CASSLGGSAQLNTGELFF. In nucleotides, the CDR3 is TGTGCCAGCAGCTTAGGCGGCAGCGCCCAGCTTAACACCGGGGAGCTGTTTTTT.

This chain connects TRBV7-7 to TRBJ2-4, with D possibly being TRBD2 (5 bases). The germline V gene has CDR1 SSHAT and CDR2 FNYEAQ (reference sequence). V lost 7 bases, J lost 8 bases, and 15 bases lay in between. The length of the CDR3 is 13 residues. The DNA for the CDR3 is TGTGCCAGCAAGAACATGGGAGTGGACATTCAGTACTTC. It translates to CASKNMGVDIQYF.

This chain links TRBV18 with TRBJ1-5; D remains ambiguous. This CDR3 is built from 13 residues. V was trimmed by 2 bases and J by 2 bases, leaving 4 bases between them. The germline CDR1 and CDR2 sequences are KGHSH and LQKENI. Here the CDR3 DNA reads TGTGCCAGCTCACCAGACGGCAATCAGCCCCAGCATTTT. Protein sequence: CASSPDGNQPQHF.

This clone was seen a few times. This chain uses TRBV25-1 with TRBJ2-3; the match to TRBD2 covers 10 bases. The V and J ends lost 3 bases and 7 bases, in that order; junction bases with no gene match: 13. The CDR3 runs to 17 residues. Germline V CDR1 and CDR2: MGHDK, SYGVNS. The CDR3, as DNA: TGTGCCAGCAGTGAGGCTAGCGGGGGCGCCTCGGCCTATACGCAGTATTTT. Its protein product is CASSEASGGASAYTQYF.

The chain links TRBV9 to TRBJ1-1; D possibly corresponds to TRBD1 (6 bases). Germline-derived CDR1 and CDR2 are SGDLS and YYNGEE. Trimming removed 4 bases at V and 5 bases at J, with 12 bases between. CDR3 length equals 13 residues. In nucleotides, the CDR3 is TGTGCCAGCAGCCCAGGGGCTGGGACTGAAGCTTTCTTT. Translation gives CASSPGAGTEAFF.

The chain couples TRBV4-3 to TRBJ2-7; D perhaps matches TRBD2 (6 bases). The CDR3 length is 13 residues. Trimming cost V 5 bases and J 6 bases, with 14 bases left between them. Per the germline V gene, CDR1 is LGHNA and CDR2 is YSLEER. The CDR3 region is CASSISEGREQYF. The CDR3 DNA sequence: TGCGCCAGCAGCATATCGGAGGGGCGCGAGCAGTACTTC.

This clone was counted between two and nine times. The CDR3 nucleotides are TGTGCCAGCAGTGAAAGTAGCGGGGCTACCGGGGAGCTGTTTTTT. It specifies CASSESSGATGELFF. The chain carries TRBV2 and TRBJ2-2; 8 nucleotides agree with TRBD2. CDR1 and CDR2 (germline): SNHLY, FYNNEI. J lost 5 bases, V lost 2 bases, and 4 bases had no gene match. The CDR3 length is 15 residues.

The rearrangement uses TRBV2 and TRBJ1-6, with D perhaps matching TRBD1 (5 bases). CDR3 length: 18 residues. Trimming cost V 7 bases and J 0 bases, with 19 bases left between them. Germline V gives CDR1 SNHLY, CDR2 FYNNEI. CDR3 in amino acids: CASTILGAEFSYNSPLHF. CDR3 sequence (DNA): TGTGCCAGCACGATATTAGGGGCCGAATTCTCCTATAATTCACCCCTCCACTTT.

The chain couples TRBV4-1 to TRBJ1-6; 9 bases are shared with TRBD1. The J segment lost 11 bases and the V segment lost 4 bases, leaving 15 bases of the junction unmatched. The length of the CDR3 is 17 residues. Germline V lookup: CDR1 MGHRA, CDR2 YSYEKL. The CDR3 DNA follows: TGCGCCAGCAGCCTACGGTGGGGACAGGGTAACGGAGCACCCCTCCACTTT. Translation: CASSLRWGQGNGAPLHF.

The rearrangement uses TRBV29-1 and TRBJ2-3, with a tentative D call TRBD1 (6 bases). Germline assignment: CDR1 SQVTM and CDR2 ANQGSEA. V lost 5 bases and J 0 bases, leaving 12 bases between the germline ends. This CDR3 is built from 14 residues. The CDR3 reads CSVIPGVSTDTQYF. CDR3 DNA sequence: TGCAGCGTTATTCCAGGGGTTAGCACAGATACGCAGTATTTT.

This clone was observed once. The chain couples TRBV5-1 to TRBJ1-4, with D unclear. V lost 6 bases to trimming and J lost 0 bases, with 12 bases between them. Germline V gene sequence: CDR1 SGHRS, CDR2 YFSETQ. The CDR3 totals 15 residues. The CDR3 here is CASTNSLSTNEKLFF. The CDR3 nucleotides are TGCGCCAGCACAAACTCGCTCTCAACTAATGAAAAACTGTTTTTT.

This CDR3 is CASSLSGTSSTDTQYF. CDR3 bases: TGCGCCAGCAGCTTGTCCGGGACTAGCTCCACAGATACGCAGTATTTT. The V and J genes are TRBV5-1 and TRBJ2-3, with 9 bases that match TRBD2. This CDR3 comprises 16 residues. Germline trimming cut 1 base from V and 2 bases from J; bases unmatched to any gene: 5. Germline-derived CDR1 and CDR2 are SGHRS and YFSETQ. Full variable domain (remainder filled in from reference TRBV5-1 and TRBJ2-3): KAGVTQTPRYLIKTRGQQVTLSCSPISGHRSVSWYQQTPGQGLQFLFEYFSETQRNKGNFPGRFSGRQFSNSRSEMNVSTLELGDSALYLCASSLSGTSSTDTQYFGPGTRLTVL.

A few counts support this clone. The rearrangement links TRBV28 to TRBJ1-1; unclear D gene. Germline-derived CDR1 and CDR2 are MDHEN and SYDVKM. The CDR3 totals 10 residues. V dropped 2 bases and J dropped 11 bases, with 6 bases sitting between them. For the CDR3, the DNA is TGTGCCAGCAGTTTACACCGGGCTTTCTTT. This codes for CASSLHRAFF.

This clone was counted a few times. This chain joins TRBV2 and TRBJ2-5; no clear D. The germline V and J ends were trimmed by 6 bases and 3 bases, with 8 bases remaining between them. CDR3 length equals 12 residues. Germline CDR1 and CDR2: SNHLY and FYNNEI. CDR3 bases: TGTGCCAGCAGACTGCCGGAAGAGACCCAGTACTTC. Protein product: CASRLPEETQYF.

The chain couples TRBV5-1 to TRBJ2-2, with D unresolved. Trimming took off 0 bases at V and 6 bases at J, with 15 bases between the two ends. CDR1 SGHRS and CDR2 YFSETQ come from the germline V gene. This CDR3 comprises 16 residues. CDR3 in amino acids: CASSLAGPSGSGELFF. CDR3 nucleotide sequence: TGCGCCAGCAGCTTGGCTGGCCCAAGTGGGTCCGGGGAGCTGTTTTTT. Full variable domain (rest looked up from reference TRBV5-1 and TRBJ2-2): KAGVTQTPRYLIKTRGQQVTLSCSPISGHRSVSWYQQTPGQGLQFLFEYFSETQRNKGNFPGRFSGRQFSNSRSEMNVSTLELGDSALYLCASSLAGPSGSGELFFGEGSRLTVL.

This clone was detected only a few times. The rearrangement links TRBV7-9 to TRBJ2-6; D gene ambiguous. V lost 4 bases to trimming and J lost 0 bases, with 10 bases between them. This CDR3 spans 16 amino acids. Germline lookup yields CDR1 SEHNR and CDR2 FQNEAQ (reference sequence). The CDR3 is CASSSVRLSGANVLTF. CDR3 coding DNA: TGTGCCAGCAGCTCGGTCCGGCTCTCTGGGGCCAACGTCCTGACTTTC. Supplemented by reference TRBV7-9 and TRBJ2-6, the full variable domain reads DTGVSQNPRHKITKRGQNVTFRCDPISEHNRLYWYRQTLGQGPEFLTYFQNEAQLEKSRLLSDRFSAERPKGSFSTLEIQRTEQGDSAMYLCASSSVRLSGANVLTFGAGSRLTVL.

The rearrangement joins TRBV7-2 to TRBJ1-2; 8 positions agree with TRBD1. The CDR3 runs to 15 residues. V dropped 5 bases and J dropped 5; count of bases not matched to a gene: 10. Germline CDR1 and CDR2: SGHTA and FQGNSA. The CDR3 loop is CASSVGQAPSYGYTF. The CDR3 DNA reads TGTGCCAGCAGCGTGGGACAGGCCCCTAGTTATGGCTACACCTTC.

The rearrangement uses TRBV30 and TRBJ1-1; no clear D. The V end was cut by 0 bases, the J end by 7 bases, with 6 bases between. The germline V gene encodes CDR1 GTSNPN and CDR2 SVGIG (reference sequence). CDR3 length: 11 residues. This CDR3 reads CAWSVLHEAFF. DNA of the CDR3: TGTGCCTGGAGTGTACTGCATGAAGCTTTCTTT.

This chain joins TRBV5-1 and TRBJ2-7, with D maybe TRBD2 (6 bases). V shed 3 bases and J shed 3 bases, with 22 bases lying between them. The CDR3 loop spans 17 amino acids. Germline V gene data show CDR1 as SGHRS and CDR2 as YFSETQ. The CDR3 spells CASSSRGGIHQDYEQYF. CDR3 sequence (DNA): TGCGCCAGCAGCTCCAGAGGAGGGATACACCAAGACTACGAGCAGTACTTC. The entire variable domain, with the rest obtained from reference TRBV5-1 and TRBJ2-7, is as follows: KAGVTQTPRYLIKTRGQQVTLSCSPISGHRSVSWYQQTPGQGLQFLFEYFSETQRNKGNFPGRFSGRQFSNSRSEMNVSTLELGDSALYLCASSSRGGIHQDYEQYFGPGTRLTVT.

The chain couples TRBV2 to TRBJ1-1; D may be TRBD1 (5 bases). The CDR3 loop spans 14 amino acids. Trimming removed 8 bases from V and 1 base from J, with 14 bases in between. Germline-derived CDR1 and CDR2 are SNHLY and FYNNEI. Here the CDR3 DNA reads TGTGCCAGCCAACGCCCCCAGGGGAACACTGAAGCTTTCTTT. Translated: CASQRPQGNTEAFF.

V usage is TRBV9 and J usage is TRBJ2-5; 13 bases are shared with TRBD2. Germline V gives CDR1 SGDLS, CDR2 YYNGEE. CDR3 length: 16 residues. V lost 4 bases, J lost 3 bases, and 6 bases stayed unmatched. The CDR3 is CASSPTGTSGEETQYF. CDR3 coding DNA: TGTGCCAGCAGCCCTACCGGGACTAGCGGGGAAGAGACCCAGTACTTC. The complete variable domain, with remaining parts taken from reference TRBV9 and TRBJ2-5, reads DSGVTQTPKHLITATGQRVTLRCSPRSGDLSVYWYQQSLDQGLQFLIQYYNGEERAKGNILERFSAQQFPDLHSELNLSSLELGDSALYFCASSPTGTSGEETQYFGPGTRLLVL.

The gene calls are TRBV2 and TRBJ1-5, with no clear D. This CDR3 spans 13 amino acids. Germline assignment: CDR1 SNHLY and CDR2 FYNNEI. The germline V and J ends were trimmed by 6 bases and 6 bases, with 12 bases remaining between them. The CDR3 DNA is TGTGCCAGCAGGCAGGATTCGGCTCAGCCCCAGCATTTT. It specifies CASRQDSAQPQHF.

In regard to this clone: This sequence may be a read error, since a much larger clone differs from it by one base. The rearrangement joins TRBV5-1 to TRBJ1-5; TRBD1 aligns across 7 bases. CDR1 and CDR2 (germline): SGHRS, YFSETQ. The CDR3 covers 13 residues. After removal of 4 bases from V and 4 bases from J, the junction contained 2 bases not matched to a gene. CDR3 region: CASSRQGNQPQHF. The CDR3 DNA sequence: TGCGCCAGCAGCCGACAGGGTAATCAGCCCCAGCATTTT.

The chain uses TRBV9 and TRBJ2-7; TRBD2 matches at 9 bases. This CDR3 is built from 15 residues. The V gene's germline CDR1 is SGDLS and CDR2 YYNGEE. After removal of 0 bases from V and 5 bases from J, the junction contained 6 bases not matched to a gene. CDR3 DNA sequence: TGTGCCAGCAGCGTAGGAGCGGGAGGAACCCACGAGCAGTACTTC. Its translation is CASSVGAGGTHEQYF.

DNA of the CDR3: TGTGCCTGGACTCGACGGAGTTTCTATGGCTACACCTTC. This gives the protein CAWTRRSFYGYTF. The gene calls are TRBV30 and TRBJ1-2; D call uncertain. V was clipped by 4 bases and J by 4 bases, with 13 bases between them. The CDR3 loop spans 13 amino acids. Germline lookup yields CDR1 GTSNPN and CDR2 SVGIG (reference sequence). The full variable domain, its missing parts supplied by reference TRBV30 and TRBJ1-2, is SQTIHQWPATLVQPVGSPLSLECTVEGTSNPNLYWYRQAAGRGLQLLFYSVGIGQISSEVPQNLSASRPQDRQFILSSKKLLLSDSGFYLCAWTRRSFYGYTFGSGTRLTVV.

The CDR3: CAWSAIAGDTHHRTDTQYF. The DNA for the CDR3 is TGTGCCTGGAGTGCAATAGCGGGGGACACGCATCATAGGACAGATACGCAGTATTTT. V and J are TRBV30 and TRBJ2-3; 9 nucleotides line up with TRBD2. Looked up from germline, CDR1 is GTSNPN and CDR2 is SVGIG (reference sequence). The CDR3 totals 19 residues. After removal of 1 base from V and 3 bases from J, the junction contained 17 bases not matched to a gene.

The CDR3 region has the DNA TGTGCCAGCAACGGACAGGGACAAGAGACCCAGTACTTC. Amino acids: CASNGQGQETQYF. The chain uses TRBV2 and TRBJ2-5; 8 bases map to TRBD1. The CDR3 extends over 13 amino acids. Germline values: CDR1 SNHLY, CDR2 FYNNEI. After removal of 7 bases from V and 2 bases from J, the junction contained 3 bases not matched to a gene. Using reference TRBV2 and TRBJ2-5 for the parts outside the CDR3, the full variable domain is EPEVTQTPSHQVTQMGQEVILRCVPISNHLYFYWYRQILGQKVEFLVSFYNNEISEKSEIFDDQFSVERPDGSNFTLKIRSTKLEDSAMYFCASNGQGQETQYFGPGTRLLVL.

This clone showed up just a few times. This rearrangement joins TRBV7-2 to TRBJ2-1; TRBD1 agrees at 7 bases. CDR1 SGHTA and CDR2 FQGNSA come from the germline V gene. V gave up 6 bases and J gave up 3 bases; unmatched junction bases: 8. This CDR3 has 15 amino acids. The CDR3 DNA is TGTGCCAGCAGTTCCGGGACAGACCTCTACAATGAGCAGTTCTTC. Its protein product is CASSSGTDLYNEQFF.